The entry below gives a single T cell receptor beta chain sequence along with its context. The antigen is not known. A junction end diverges from the germline sequence, so it may reflect a read error. There are 18 residues in the CDR3. Germline V gives CDR1 MDHEN, CDR2 SYDVKM. The record originates from a study of cytomegalovirus exposure and HLA in healthy donors. Looking at the study overall: The study placed 70% to 85% of its roughly 410 genotyped donors in the Caucasian-associated ancestry cluster. Study results and limitations: Reports credit the classifier with highly specific, highly sensitive diagnosis of cytomegalovirus status.

The primer mix had 60 Vbeta and 13 Jbeta primers. Here immunoSEQ multiplex PCR was the method, and the copy in TCRdb shows in-frame clones only, minus some. The sample lists about 150,000 clones, approximately 80% occurring once. This chain connects TRBV28 to TRBJ2-7, with 7 bases that match TRBD1. Sequencing used PBMCs. The source of this sequence is a man aged 18 to 29 in good health and CMV-seronegative. The DNA of the CDR3 is TGTGCCAGCAGTCCCCTAGGGACAGTCGGTAGCTTAAGGGACGAGCAGTGCTTC. Amino acid sequence: CASSPLGTVGSLRDEQCF.